This T cell receptor beta chain was found in a study of OX40 agonist ivuxolimab in advanced cancers. Notes on the research overall: Ivuxolimab, which targeted the costimulatory receptor OX40 (CD134), was an agonistic, fully human IgG2 monoclonal antibody. Intravenous ivuxolimab was administered to patients every 2 weeks at six dose levels: 0.01, 0.1, 0.3, 1.5, 3 and 10 mg/kg. Of the approximately 50 dose-escalation patients, hepatocellular carcinoma was present in 19, melanoma in approximately 15, renal cell carcinoma in 9 and head and neck cancer in 9. In the dose-escalation cohort, 82.7% of patients were male, and the mean age was 60 years with a range of about 20 to 80. Patients were allowed to have had prior anti-PD-1, anti-PD-L1 or anti-CTLA-4 therapy, and 40% to 45% of the dose-escalation patients had been treated with checkpoint inhibitors. Partial responses occurred in three dose-escalation patients: two with cutaneous melanoma and one with hepatocellular carcinoma. The purpose of peripheral TCRbeta sequencing was to test whether ivuxolimab changed TCR sequence diversity and led to clonal T-cell expansion. The paper describes the monotherapy dose-escalation part (N of about 47 patients) of the phase I trial of ivuxolimab. The study at large found these results: In partial responders in the 0.1-3.0 mg/kg groups, normalized peripheral clonal expansion was found to be among the lowest, especially among CD8+ T cells. Low levels of normalized T-cell clonal expansion were also seen in some patients who did not respond. On average, CD8+ T cells showed more expanded clones than CD4+ T cells after ivuxolimab. At doses from 0.1 to 3.0 mg/kg, clonal expansion was seen in both CD4+ and CD8+ blood T cells between baseline and week 6. The antigen specificity of the clonally expanded peripheral T cells was not determined.

Notes on this clone: What antigen it recognizes has not been identified. No base quality values were provided; no much bigger clone lies one nucleotide off.

The trial excluded patients who had a history of autoimmune disease or were on systemic immunosuppression. Peripheral blood for TCR sequencing was drawn from every dose cohort at baseline, at cycle 4 day 1 and at cycle 7 day 1. The samples were drawn from a first-in-human, open-label, multicenter phase I dose-escalation trial of ivuxolimab. The trial enrolled adults with locally advanced or metastatic head and neck squamous cell, hepatocellular, melanoma or renal cell carcinoma. Before TCR sequencing, CD4+ and CD8+ T cells were separately sorted from peripheral blood. CDR1 and CDR2, per the germline V gene (reference sequence), are MNHEY and SMNVEV. Relative to germline, V is 3 bases shorter and J is 9 bases shorter, with 15 bases between their ends. The CDR3 runs 14 residues from the cysteine to the phenylalanine. Kept here is only the CDR3 DNA, which spans 42 bases and is read in frame from base 1.

For sequencing of the TCRbeta CDR3 region, genomic DNA was extracted from the sorted cells. The immunoSEQ Assay was used for sequencing of TCRbeta CDR3 regions. TCRdb carries this immuneACCESS record with in-frame sequences only. Its versions omit some clonotypes, under half of them owing to an unresolved V gene in the studies checked, with the rest unexplained. The table for this sample lists tens of thousands of clones; around 86% of them were counted only once. 5% to 7.5% of the sample belongs to the ten largest clones. This clonotype originated in an adult with an advanced solid tumor such as melanoma, head and neck, liver or kidney cancer. The specimen was CD4+ or CD8+ T cells sorted from blood, collected in a trial of the OX40 agonist ivuxolimab. The rearranged segments are TRBV27 and TRBJ2-1; tentative D gene TRBD2, with 7 bases matching. The CDR3 loop reads CASSFITGRGEQFF. The nucleotide sequence is given as TGTGCCAGCAGTTTCATTACAGGGAGGGGTGAGCAGTTCTTC.